The TCR beta chain under discussion was sequenced for a study of T-cell reconstitution after alpha-beta-depleted transplantation in children. Study results and caveats: After one year, T-cell counts and TCRbeta diversity mostly came from new T cells. Expanded graft clones numbering several hundred reportedly gave rise to alpha-beta T cells about two months after transplant.

A library of TCRbeta sequences, prepared with unique molecular identifiers, was generated. TCRdb reanalysed the PCR reads using MiXCR and keeps one entry per CDR3 protein. The sample carries approximately 490,000 distinct CDR3 sequences, over 9.5% recorded once. The CDR3 is 14 residues long. Per germline, CDR1 LGHNA and CDR2 YSLEER. The V and J ends lost 0 bases and 3 bases respectively, with 9 bases between them. This clonotype was observed at least ten times. Its target is not known. Sequencing was performed on PBMCs, taken before TCRalphabeta/CD19-depleted stem cell transplant. This clonotype originated in a child under 10 years old with inherited bone marrow failure, due to receive a stem cell transplant. The rearrangement uses TRBV4-3 and TRBJ2-7; D is ambiguous. The CDR3 loop reads CASSQEVRNYEQYF. In DNA form, the CDR3 reads TGCGCCAGCAGCCAAGAAGTCCGAAACTACGAGCAGTACTTC.